Here is one T cell receptor (beta chain) with its context. Its antigen is as yet unknown. This specimen belongs to a study of OX40 agonist ivuxolimab in advanced cancers. As for the study in general: Dose-escalation patients suffered from hepatocellular carcinoma, melanoma, renal cell or head and neck cancer.

Study outcomes and limitations: Both blood CD4+ and CD8+ T cells showed clonal growth by week 6 at 0.1 to 3.0 mg/kg. In a subset of nonresponders, normalized T-cell clonal expansion was also low.

Assay: immunoSEQ multiplex PCR; the TCRdb copy retains only in-frame clones and omits some. In the table there are approximately 28,000 clones, 84% of which are singletons. The CDR3 runs to 16 residues. Trimming cost V 4 bases and J 0 bases, with 17 bases left between them. CDR1 and CDR2 from the germline V gene are SGHNT and YYREEE (reference sequence). The clonotype originates from an adult with an advanced solid tumor such as melanoma, head and neck, liver or kidney cancer. The sample consisted of CD4+ or CD8+ T cells sorted from blood, taken in a trial of the OX40 agonist ivuxolimab. The rearrangement joins TRBV5-4 to TRBJ2-7, with D tentatively TRBD1 or TRBD2 (5 bases each). The CDR3 is CASSPHRDPSSYEQYF. The CDR3, as DNA: TGTGCCAGCAGCCCCCACCGGGACCCGAGCTCCTACGAGCAGTACTTC. Combining the CDR3 with reference TRBV5-4 and TRBJ2-7 gives the whole variable domain ETGVTQSPTHLIKTRGQQVTLRCSSQSGHNTVSWYQQALGQGPQFIFQYYREEENGRGNFPPRFSGLQFPNYSSELNVNALELDDSALYLCASSPHRDPSSYEQYFGPGTRLTVT.